One and the same sample provided the 12 T cell receptor beta chains below, sequenced in a study of CD8+CD57+ T cells in acquired aplastic anemia (dated by TCRdb to the late 2010s). This sample was sequenced with an Illumina HiSeq 2000. Profiling of TCR beta VDJ combinations and CDR3 sequences used genomic DNA as the template. Using fastp trimming at Q25 and MiXCR clonotype assembly, TCRdb reanalyzed the public sequencing data and kept in-frame beta chains. CDR3 protein sequences are deduplicated, and each keeps its most common genes and DNA. The sample contains about 98,000 distinct CDR3 sequences, 65% to 70% of them found a single time. The ten largest clones capture 50% to 70% of the sample. Expansion of CD8+CD57+ cells had been shown by flow cytometry in the patients chosen for sequencing. The source material was sorted CD4+, CD8+, or CD8+CD57+ T cells (not recorded which) from PBMCs. These receptors were obtained from a human donor with aplastic anemia.

The chain has TRBV24-1 and TRBJ1-2; 8 bases line up with TRBD1. The CDR3 totals 14 residues. CDR1 KGHDR and CDR2 SFDVKD come from the germline V gene. Trimming at V came to 5 bases and at J to 4 bases, leaving 5 bases not matched to a gene. The CDR3 protein is CATSGQGQAYGYTF. DNA for the CDR3: TGTGCCACCAGTGGCCAGGGACAGGCCTATGGCTACACCTTC.

The chain recombines TRBV20-1 with TRBJ2-7; unclear D gene. Germline V CDR1 and CDR2: DFQATT, SNEGSKA (reference sequence). Trimming cost V 1 base and J 3 bases, with 10 bases left between them. This CDR3 spans 13 amino acids. CDR3 region: CSARVPLDYEQYF. The DNA of the CDR3 is TGCAGTGCTAGAGTCCCCTTAGACTACGAGCAGTACTTC.

In DNA, the CDR3 is TGTGCCAGCAGATTCGGGGGATCCACAGATACGCAGTATTTT. Translation: CASRFGGSTDTQYF. V gene TRBV7-9 combines with J gene TRBJ2-3, with D possibly TRBD2 on 6 matching bases. Per the germline V gene, CDR1 is SEHNR and CDR2 is FQNEAQ (reference sequence). The CDR3 covers 14 residues. V lost 6 bases, J lost 2 bases, and 12 bases lay in between.

The chain recombines TRBV19 with TRBJ2-2, with 8 bases fitting TRBD2. Germline trimming cut 5 bases from V and 4 bases from J; bases unmatched to any gene: 6. This CDR3 is built from 15 residues. Germline-derived CDR1 and CDR2 are LNHDA and SQIVND (reference sequence). The CDR3 DNA is TGTGCCAGTAGTCTGCGGGAGGTCGGCACCGGGGAGCTGTTTTTT. It specifies CASSLREVGTGELFF. The whole variable domain, remainder taken from reference TRBV19 and TRBJ2-2, is DGGITQSPKYLFRKEGQNVTLSCEQNLNHDAMYWYRQDPGQGLRLIYYSQIVNDFQKGDIAEGYSVSREKKESFPLTVTSAQKNPTAFYLCASSLREVGTGELFFGEGSRLTVL.

This sequence joins TRBV19 and TRBJ1-2; perhaps TRBD1 as D (5 bases). This CDR3 is 13 amino acids long. Per the germline V gene, CDR1 is LNHDA and CDR2 is SQIVND (reference sequence). The V and J ends lost 3 bases and 7 bases respectively, with 12 bases between them. The CDR3 DNA reads TGTGCCAGTAGTATCGATCAGGGTATTGGCTACACCTTC. This gives the protein CASSIDQGIGYTF.

The V call is TRBV9, the J call TRBJ2-5; D remains unclear. The CDR3 is 12 residues long. V lost 4 bases and J 3 bases, leaving 7 bases between the germline ends. Germline V gene data show CDR1 as SGDLS and CDR2 as YYNGEE. The CDR3 sequence: CASSSTEETQYF. The DNA of the CDR3 is TGTGCCAGCAGCTCTACCGAAGAGACCCAGTACTTC.

In its sample, this clonotype was seen a few times. The chain employs TRBV7-2 and TRBJ1-1; D might be TRBD1 (5 bases). Looked up from germline, CDR1 is SGHTA and CDR2 is FQGNSA. The CDR3 spans 13 residues. Trimming removed 5 bases at V and 1 base at J, with 8 bases between. CDR3 sequence (DNA): TGTGCCAGCAGCCAGGGACGGAACACTGAAGCTTTCTTT. Translated: CASSQGRNTEAFF.

A remark on this clonotype: The germline gene is not matched at one end of the junction; a read error may be the cause. The chain has TRBV25-1 and TRBJ2-1, with a weak D call TRBD1 (6 bases). The CDR3 covers 15 residues. Per the germline V gene, CDR1 is MGHDK and CDR2 is SYGVNS. The CDR3 DNA is TGTGCCAGCAGTAACCATGAAACAGGGAACAATGAGCAGTCCTTC. As protein: CASSNHETGNNEQSF.

This clonotype has only a few counts. The chain employs TRBV20-1 and TRBJ2-7; TRBD2 agrees at 10 bases. V lost 3 bases, J lost 6 bases, and 5 bases stayed unmatched. The CDR3 totals 13 residues. The V gene's germline CDR1 is DFQATT and CDR2 SNEGSKA (reference sequence). Here the CDR3 DNA reads TGCAGTGCTAGTATCCTAGCGGGGGCCGAGCAGTACTTC. This sequence encodes CSASILAGAEQYF.

The chain has TRBV2 and TRBJ2-2; D not resolved. CDR3 size: 14 residues. With 3 bases removed from V and 9 bases from J, the gap between germline ends came to 14 bases. In germline, CDR1 is SNHLY, CDR2 FYNNEI. The CDR3 spells CASSDFSGARELFF. In DNA, the CDR3 is TGTGCCAGCAGTGACTTTTCGGGCGCCCGGGAGCTGTTTTTT.

This chain uses TRBV24-1 with TRBJ2-7, with D possibly TRBD1 on 6 matching bases. Looked up from germline, CDR1 is KGHDR and CDR2 is SFDVKD. This CDR3 contains 14 residues. V was trimmed by 4 bases and J by 3 bases, leaving 12 bases between them. Here the CDR3 DNA reads TGTGCCACCAGTGACCCTCGGACAGTCTACGAGCAGTACTTC. It specifies CATSDPRTVYEQYF.

The rearrangement joins TRBV2 to TRBJ2-7; D may be TRBD2 (5 bases). Germline CDR1 SNHLY, CDR2 FYNNEI. CDR3 length: 16 residues. V lost 0 bases, J lost 0 bases, and 12 bases lay in between. CDR3 amino acids: CASSEAGSGSSYEQYF. The DNA for the CDR3 is TGTGCCAGCAGTGAAGCGGGCTCGGGATCCTCCTACGAGCAGTACTTC.